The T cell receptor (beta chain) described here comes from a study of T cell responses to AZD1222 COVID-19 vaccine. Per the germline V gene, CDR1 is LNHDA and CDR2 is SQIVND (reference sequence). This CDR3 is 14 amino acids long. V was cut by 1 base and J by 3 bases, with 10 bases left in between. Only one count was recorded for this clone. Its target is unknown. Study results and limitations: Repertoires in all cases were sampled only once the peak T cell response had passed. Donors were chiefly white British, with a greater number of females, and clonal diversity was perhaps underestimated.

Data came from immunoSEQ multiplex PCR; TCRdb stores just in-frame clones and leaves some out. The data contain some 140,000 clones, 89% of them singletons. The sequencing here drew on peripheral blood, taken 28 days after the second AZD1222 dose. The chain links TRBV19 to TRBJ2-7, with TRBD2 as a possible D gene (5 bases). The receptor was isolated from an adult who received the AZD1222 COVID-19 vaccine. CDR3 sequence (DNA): TGTGCCAGTAGTATAGGGGGAGAAAACTACGAGCAGTACTTC. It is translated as CASSIGGENYEQYF.